One sample yielded the 6 T cell receptor beta chains listed below, sequenced in a study of control samples from healthy donors and cancer patients. Sequenced by immunoSEQ multiplex PCR; TCRdb stores in-frame clones only, minus some. The profile shows 120,000 or so clones, more than 70% of them singletons. Material for sequencing was blood. The receptors were gathered from a man between 60 and 75 years old in good health.

The chain links TRBV28 to TRBJ1-1; D is perhaps TRBD1 (5 bases). Between the trimmed V and J ends, which lost 3 bases and 6 bases, there was a span of 14 bases. Germline CDR1 MDHEN, CDR2 SYDVKM. CDR3 size: 14 residues. The CDR3, as DNA: TGTGCCAGCAGTTTTGGGACGATTGTAGCTGAAGCTTTCTTT. Translated, it gives CASSFGTIVAEAFF.

This clone was counted a single time. The rearrangement links TRBV5-6 to TRBJ1-2; tentative D call: TRBD1 (6 bases). Germline-derived CDR1 and CDR2 are SGHDT and YYEEEE. The V end lost 2 bases, the J end lost 4 bases, and 12 bases lay between the germline ends. The CDR3 extends over 14 amino acids. The CDR3 DNA follows: TGTGCCAGCAGCTTTACCCCGGACAGCTATGGCTACACCTTC. Its protein is CASSFTPDSYGYTF.

This chain links TRBV6-5 with TRBJ1-2; 10 bases map to TRBD1. This CDR3 region has 14 residues. The V gene's germline CDR1 is MNHEY and CDR2 SVGAGI. J lost 5 bases, V lost 6 bases, and 6 bases had no gene match. For the CDR3, the DNA is TGTGCCAGCAGAAGGACAGGGGGGGGATATGGCTACACCTTC. Translating it yields CASRRTGGGYGYTF.

A single count supports this clone. The sample carries other DNA sequences with the same CDR3. V usage is TRBV9 and J usage is TRBJ2-7; D is uncertain. With 0 bases removed from V and 0 bases from J, the gap between germline ends came to 7 bases. There are 14 residues in the CDR3. CDR1 and CDR2 (germline): SGDLS, YYNGEE. The CDR3 DNA is TGTGCCAGCAGCGTAGTGCCAAGCTCCTACGAGCAGTACTTC. Its translation is CASSVVPSSYEQYF. Variable domain in full (rest from reference TRBV9 and TRBJ2-7): DSGVTQTPKHLITATGQRVTLRCSPRSGDLSVYWYQQSLDQGLQFLIQYYNGEERAKGNILERFSAQQFPDLHSELNLSSLELGDSALYFCASSVVPSSYEQYFGPGTRLTVT.

This CDR3 is CASKEPGGLNEKLFF. CDR3 DNA: TGTGCCAGCAAGGAGCCAGGGGGACTGAATGAAAAACTGTTTTTT. V and J are TRBV28 and TRBJ1-4; 7 bases map to TRBD1. The V and J ends lost 7 bases and 5 bases, in that order; junction bases with no gene match: 10. Per the germline V gene, CDR1 is MDHEN and CDR2 is SYDVKM. This CDR3 is 15 amino acids long.

The chain combines TRBV2 with TRBJ1-4; D not certain. The CDR3 length is 14 residues. In germline, CDR1 is SNHLY, CDR2 FYNNEI. The germline V and J ends were trimmed by 9 bases and 5 bases, with 16 bases remaining between them. CDR3 bases: TGTGCCAGTGCGGCTCGGGCTTTAAATGAAAAACTGTTTTTT. Translated: CASAARALNEKLFF.